One and the same sample provided the 26 T cell receptor beta chains below, sequenced in a study of CD4 T cells in relation to SARS-CoV-2 and coronaviruses. Clones were sequenced by immunoSEQ multiplex PCR, and TCRdb holds only the in-frame ones, with some missing. The repertoire includes about 26,000 clones, about three quarters of them detected once, and 10% sits in the top ten. These receptors' antigens are unknown. CD4+ T cells from unexposed donors were obtained before the COVID-19 pandemic (2011-2018). CD4+ T cells were isolated from the cells after 10 days of culture. The sample taken for sequencing was CD4+ T cells from PBMCs, cultured in vitro. The receptors derive from a human donor in good health.

The rearrangement uses TRBV5-1 and TRBJ2-1, with TRBD2 as a possible D gene (6 bases). Trimming shortened V by 4 bases and J by 9 bases, and 17 bases separated the two germline ends. Germline V gene sequence: CDR1 SGHRS, CDR2 YFSETQ. The CDR3 spans 14 residues. CDR3 in DNA: TGCGCCAGCAGCGCGGACGGGGGACTCAGTGAGCAGTTCTTC. This encodes CASSADGGLSEQFF. Combining the CDR3 with reference TRBV5-1 and TRBJ2-1 gives the whole variable domain KAGVTQTPRYLIKTRGQQVTLSCSPISGHRSVSWYQQTPGQGLQFLFEYFSETQRNKGNFPGRFSGRQFSNSRSEMNVSTLELGDSALYLCASSADGGLSEQFFGPGTRLTVL.

The chain joins TRBV12-3 or TRBV12-4 to TRBJ2-1; D call uncertain. Between the trimmed V and J ends, which lost 3 bases and 13 bases, there was a span of 10 bases. The CDR3 consists of 11 residues. The CDR3 DNA reads TGTGCCAGCAGTTTGGAGACTCATCAGTTCTTC. Translation gives CASSLETHQFF.

This chain links TRBV3-1 (or the pseudogene TRBV3-2) with TRBJ1-5, with D perhaps matching TRBD1 (6 bases). CDR1 is LGHDT and CDR2 is YNNKEL in the germline V gene (reference sequence). The CDR3 totals 15 residues. Trimming removed 4 bases from V and 2 bases from J, with 12 bases in between. The CDR3 reads CASSLGQPGNQPQHF. CDR3 coding DNA: TGTGCCAGCAGCCTCGGACAGCCCGGCAATCAGCCCCAGCATTTT.

The chain combines TRBV5-1 with TRBJ2-7; TRBD1 is a possible D gene (6 bases). V was shortened by 4 bases and J by 0 bases, with 11 bases between the two germline ends. The germline gives CDR1 SGHRS, CDR2 YFSETQ. The CDR3 spans 14 residues. In DNA form, the CDR3 reads TGCGCCAGCAGCCGTGACAGGCTCTCCTACGAGCAGTACTTC. Protein sequence: CASSRDRLSYEQYF.

This rearrangement joins TRBV3-1 (or the pseudogene TRBV3-2) to TRBJ2-3, with 9 bases aligning to TRBD2. CDR1 and CDR2 (germline): LGHDT, YNNKEL (reference sequence). This CDR3 contains 17 residues. The V segment lost 7 bases and the J segment 0 bases; nucleotides outside the gene matches: 11. This CDR3 is CASTHMAGGPSTDTQYF. In DNA form, the CDR3 reads TGTGCCAGCACCCATATGGCGGGGGGGCCTAGCACAGATACGCAGTATTTT.

The CDR3 is CASSLGLAGGPYEQYF. DNA for the CDR3: TGTGCCAGCAGCTTAGGACTAGCGGGAGGGCCCTACGAGCAGTACTTC. This chain uses TRBV7-8 with TRBJ2-7, with TRBD2 matching 14 bases. Germline V gene data show CDR1 as SGHVS and CDR2 as FQNEAQ. CDR3 length: 16 residues. The ends lost 1 base at V and 2 bases at J; junction bases unmatched: 1.

V gene TRBV5-1 combines with J gene TRBJ2-5; D may be TRBD1 (6 bases). The germline gives CDR1 SGHRS, CDR2 YFSETQ. V lost 4 bases and J lost 7, with 20 bases in between. The CDR3 consists of 15 residues. The CDR3 DNA follows: TGCGCCAGCAGCCTTGGCCAGGGGCCCCGGAGGACCCAGTACTTC. Translation gives CASSLGQGPRRTQYF.

The chain uses TRBV3-1 (or the pseudogene TRBV3-2) and TRBJ2-1, with 11 bases aligning to TRBD2. The CDR3 sequence is 19 residues long. Germline V gene data show CDR1 as LGHDT and CDR2 as YNNKEL (reference sequence). The ends lost 0 bases at V and 7 bases at J; junction bases unmatched: 14. The CDR3 nucleotides are TGTGCCAGCAGCCAAGAATTGGGCAGAATAGCGGGGGGGGTTAATGAGCAGTTCTTC. Protein product: CASSQELGRIAGGVNEQFF.

This clone was observed a few times. This chain joins TRBV7-9 and TRBJ1-5; no clear D gene. V lost 2 bases and J lost 2, with 7 bases in between. Per germline, CDR1 SEHNR and CDR2 FQNEAQ (reference sequence). The CDR3 extends over 14 amino acids. CDR3 in DNA: TGTGCCAGCAGCTTAAGTACCGGCAATCAGCCCCAGCATTTT. It translates to CASSLSTGNQPQHF.

The rearrangement links TRBV7-2 to TRBJ2-7; D is perhaps TRBD2 (5 bases). CDR3 length: 16 residues. Trimming removed 2 bases from V and 0 bases from J, with 14 bases in between. Looked up from germline, CDR1 is SGHTA and CDR2 is FQGNSA. For the CDR3, the DNA is TGTGCCAGCAGCTTATGGCGGGCCCGTAGCTCCTACGAGCAGTACTTC. Translated: CASSLWRARSSYEQYF.

The rearrangement uses TRBV5-1 and TRBJ1-1, with TRBD1 identical over 7 bases. The CDR3 sequence is 14 residues long. The V gene's germline CDR1 is SGHRS and CDR2 YFSETQ. V gave up 4 bases and J gave up 5 bases; unmatched junction bases: 8. The CDR3 spells CASSVLDRETEAFF. In nucleotides, the CDR3 is TGCGCCAGCAGCGTCCTAGACAGGGAAACTGAAGCTTTCTTT. Using reference TRBV5-1 and TRBJ1-1 for the parts outside the CDR3, the full variable domain is KAGVTQTPRYLIKTRGQQVTLSCSPISGHRSVSWYQQTPGQGLQFLFEYFSETQRNKGNFPGRFSGRQFSNSRSEMNVSTLELGDSALYLCASSVLDRETEAFFGQGTRLTVV.

This clone was seen once. The chain recombines TRBV6-1 with TRBJ1-2; a weak D match, TRBD1 (6 bases). V dropped 1 base and J dropped 4 bases, with 13 bases sitting between them. The CDR3 loop spans 15 amino acids. The V gene's germline CDR1 is MNHNS and CDR2 SASEGT. As DNA, the CDR3 is TGTGCCAGCAGTGAAGTTTTAACAGGGAGCTATGGCTACACCTTC. Translating gives CASSEVLTGSYGYTF.

The genes are TRBV5-5 and TRBJ1-4; 7 bases are shared with TRBD1. From germline, CDR1 is SGHKS and CDR2 YYEKEE (reference sequence). Trimming at V came to 2 bases and at J to 8 bases, leaving 9 bases not matched to a gene. CDR3 length: 15 residues. The CDR3: CASSFGAGGREKLFF. CDR3 DNA: TGTGCCAGCAGCTTCGGGGCAGGGGGAAGAGAAAAACTGTTTTTT. Full variable domain (missing parts from reference TRBV5-5 and TRBJ1-4): DAGVTQSPTHLIKTRGQQVTLRCSPISGHKSVSWYQQVLGQGPQFIFQYYEKEERGRGNFPDRFSARQFPNYSSELNVNALLLGDSALYLCASSFGAGGREKLFFGSGTQLSVL.

The V call is TRBV28, the J call TRBJ1-1; 7 bases line up with TRBD1. V shed 6 bases, J shed 1 base, and the junction held 2 bases outside the gene matches. The CDR3 consists of 13 residues. Germline assignment: CDR1 MDHEN and CDR2 SYDVKM. The CDR3 here is CASRGGRNTEAFF. The CDR3 DNA is TGTGCCAGCAGAGGGGGCCGGAACACTGAAGCTTTCTTT.

The CDR3 reads CASSLRFLAGGTDTQYF. Here the CDR3 DNA reads TGTGCCAGCAGCCTGCGATTTCTGGCGGGGGGAACAGATACGCAGTATTTT. The V call is TRBV11-3, the J call TRBJ2-3; TRBD2 matches 8 bases. The J segment lost 3 bases and the V segment lost 5 bases, leaving 13 bases of the junction unmatched. Germline CDR1 reads SGHNT; CDR2 reads YENEEA. This CDR3 spans 17 amino acids.

This clone was seen only a few times. V is TRBV7-2 and J is TRBJ2-1; D is unresolved. The CDR3 has 14 amino acids. CDR1 and CDR2 from the germline V gene are SGHTA and FQGNSA. Trimming pared 4 bases from V and 0 bases from J, leaving 7 bases between. The chain's CDR3 is CASSSPPSYNEQFF. CDR3 DNA sequence: TGTGCCAGCAGCTCCCCGCCCTCCTACAATGAGCAGTTCTTC.

The V gene is TRBV7-3, the J gene TRBJ2-5, with 9 bases lining up with TRBD2. Germline V gene sequence: CDR1 SGHTA, CDR2 FQGTGA. This CDR3 spans 14 amino acids. Trimming at V came to 0 bases and at J to 8 bases, leaving 4 bases not matched to a gene. The chain's CDR3 is CASSLTGTSPTQYF. The CDR3 DNA reads as TGTGCCAGCAGCTTAACCGGGACTAGCCCTACCCAGTACTTC.

This sequence joins TRBV7-9 and TRBJ1-2; the D is unclear. V shed 5 bases and J shed 0 bases, with 13 bases lying between them. CDR1 is SEHNR, CDR2 FQNEAQ, per germline (reference sequence). This CDR3 is built from 15 residues. The CDR3 spells CASSPRGVPNYGYTF. The CDR3 bases are TGTGCCAGCAGCCCCCGGGGAGTTCCTAACTATGGCTACACCTTC.

The chain carries TRBV18 and TRBJ2-5; the D gene is possibly TRBD1 (6 bases). This CDR3 is 13 amino acids long. Germline V gene sequence: CDR1 KGHSH, CDR2 LQKENI. The V end lost 3 bases, the J end lost 1 base, and 6 bases lay between the germline ends. The CDR3 sequence is CASSPDSQETQYF. CDR3 nucleotides: TGTGCCAGCTCACCGGACAGCCAAGAGACCCAGTACTTC.

This sequence joins TRBV2 and TRBJ2-3; possibly TRBD1 or TRBD2 for D (6 bases each). The germline V gene has CDR1 SNHLY and CDR2 FYNNEI. The CDR3 runs to 15 residues. V dropped 5 bases and J dropped 3 bases, with 15 bases sitting between them. The CDR3 sequence: CASSKTRGGTDTQYF. CDR3 bases: TGTGCCAGCAGTAAGACTAGAGGGGGGACAGATACGCAGTATTTT.

The chain uses TRBV6-5 and TRBJ1-5; D is uncertain. With 2 bases removed from V and 7 bases from J, the gap between germline ends came to 12 bases. The CDR3 extends over 14 amino acids. Looked up from germline, CDR1 is MNHEY and CDR2 is SVGAGI. The CDR3 DNA sequence: TGTGCCAGCAGTTACAGCGGGTTAGAACAGCCCCAGCATTTT. This translates into CASSYSGLEQPQHF.

The CDR3 here is CASSPWAEGTEAFF. The CDR3, as DNA: TGTGCCAGCAGTCCCTGGGCCGAGGGCACTGAAGCTTTCTTT. The rearrangement uses TRBV6-5 and TRBJ1-1; D ambiguous. Germline V lookup: CDR1 MNHEY, CDR2 SVGAGI. V dropped 5 bases and J dropped 4 bases, with 14 bases sitting between them. CDR3 length equals 14 residues.

This chain joins TRBV19 and TRBJ1-4; tentative D call: TRBD1 (6 bases). This CDR3 has 14 amino acids. Trimming left V 3 bases short and J 4 bases short, with 9 bases between. The germline V gene encodes CDR1 LNHDA and CDR2 SQIVND (reference sequence). For the CDR3, the DNA is TGTGCCAGTAGTATCGGACAGCTTAATGAAAAACTGTTTTTT. Translated, it gives CASSIGQLNEKLFF. The full variable domain, completed using reference TRBV19 and TRBJ1-4, is DGGITQSPKYLFRKEGQNVTLSCEQNLNHDAMYWYRQDPGQGLRLIYYSQIVNDFQKGDIAEGYSVSREKKESFPLTVTSAQKNPTAFYLCASSIGQLNEKLFFGSGTQLSVL.

The gene calls are TRBV19 and TRBJ1-1; D ambiguous. The CDR3 totals 12 residues. V was shortened by 5 bases and J by 0 bases, with 4 bases between the two germline ends. Germline V gene data show CDR1 as LNHDA and CDR2 as SQIVND (reference sequence). This chain's CDR3 is CASSEMNTEAFF. The CDR3 coding sequence is TGTGCCAGTAGTGAGATGAACACTGAAGCTTTCTTT.

The table lists this clone with a few counts. The V and J genes are TRBV19 and TRBJ1-5; D ambiguous. Germline values: CDR1 LNHDA, CDR2 SQIVND (reference sequence). V lost 3 bases to trimming and J lost 0 bases, with 15 bases between them. CDR3 size: 17 residues. The CDR3 loop is CASSMRTLGNSNQPQHF. The CDR3 coding sequence is TGTGCCAGTAGTATGAGGACTCTAGGCAATAGCAATCAGCCCCAGCATTTT.

The rearrangement links TRBV6-5 to TRBJ1-6, with TRBD1 as a possible D gene (6 bases). V was cut by 5 bases and J by 8 bases, with 16 bases left in between. CDR3 size: 15 residues. Germline-derived CDR1 and CDR2 are MNHEY and SVGAGI. CDR3 residues: CASSPPATGHSPLHF. The CDR3 DNA is TGTGCCAGCAGTCCACCGGCGACAGGACATTCACCCCTCCACTTT.